The 28 T cell receptor beta chains below all came from one sample that was sequenced in a study of T-cell reconstitution after alpha-beta-depleted transplantation in children. For TCRbeta, the library was prepared with unique molecular identifiers. TCRdb fed the PCR reads into MiXCR, producing one record per CDR3 protein. Of around 300,000 distinct CDR3 sequences in the sample, approximately 10% were seen once. This sample comprised peripheral blood, obtained 180 days after TCRalphabeta/CD19-depleted stem cell transplant. These receptors all stem from a male patient aged 2-15 years who had a stem cell transplant for chronic granulomatous disease, so the T cells may come from the graft donor.

In regard to this clonotype: A much larger clone lies a single base off, so this may be a read error. V gene TRBV20-1 combines with J gene TRBJ1-1; 11 bases are shared with TRBD1. The CDR3 loop spans 13 amino acids. Germline V gene lookup returns CDR1 DFQATT and CDR2 SNEGSKA (reference sequence). CDR3 sequence (DNA): TGCAGTGCTAGAGCCGGACAGGGGGCTGATGCTTACTTT. Residues: CSARAGQGADAYF.

In this sample, this clonotype turned up many times. The chain is built from TRBV6-5 and TRBJ2-7, with TRBD2 identical over 7 bases. Trimming took 0 bases from V and 3 from J; bases not matched to a gene: 8. CDR1 and CDR2 (germline): MNHEY, SVGAGI. This CDR3 contains 16 residues. The CDR3 sequence is CASSYSTSPPLYEQYF. CDR3 DNA: TGTGCCAGCAGTTACTCGACTAGCCCCCCTCTCTACGAGCAGTACTTC.

This clonotype was counted ten times or more. CDR3 residues: CSVVSGWGSSSYEQYF. CDR3 DNA sequence: TGCAGCGTTGTCTCAGGGTGGGGATCAAGCTCCTACGAGCAGTACTTC. This chain connects TRBV29-1 to TRBJ2-7; D possibly corresponds to TRBD1 (5 bases). The length of the CDR3 is 16 residues. The ends were cut back, 4 bases at V and 0 bases at J, with 19 bases in the middle. The germline V gene encodes CDR1 SQVTM and CDR2 ANQGSEA.

Many counts were recorded for this clonotype. The J gene is TRBJ2-2, the V gene TRBV20-1; no clear D gene. This CDR3 has 15 residues. The ends were cut back, 2 bases at V and 6 bases at J, with 16 bases in the middle. From germline, CDR1 is DFQATT and CDR2 SNEGSKA (reference sequence). Here the CDR3 reads CSARPPGKGSGELFF. In DNA, the CDR3 is TGCAGTGCTAGACCCCCTGGGAAAGGGTCCGGGGAGCTGTTTTTT.

This clonotype was seen a few times. The rearrangement uses TRBV28 and TRBJ1-1; TRBD1 matches at 8 bases. This CDR3 has 16 residues. CDR1 is MDHEN and CDR2 is SYDVKM in the germline V gene. After removal of 7 bases from V and 7 bases from J, the junction contained 17 bases not matched to a gene. DNA for the CDR3: TGTGCCAGCACTAACTATCGGACAGGGATTTGGGGTGAAGCTTTCTTT. It encodes CASTNYRTGIWGEAFF.

This clonotype was seen at least ten times. J is TRBJ2-2 and V is TRBV12-3 or TRBV12-4; TRBD1 aligns across 7 bases. The J segment lost 0 bases and the V segment lost 6 bases, leaving 7 bases of the junction unmatched. The CDR3 runs to 16 residues. The CDR3 coding sequence is TGTGCCAGCAGGGCTTCCGGGACAGCGAACACCGGGGAGCTGTTTTTT. Translated: CASRASGTANTGELFF.

This clonotype was seen ten or more times. J is TRBJ2-1 and V is TRBV27; D possibly matches TRBD1 or TRBD2 (6 bases each). The CDR3 length is 15 residues. Germline loops: CDR1 MNHEY, CDR2 SMNVEV (reference sequence). V lost 3 bases and J lost 3, with 12 bases in between. The CDR3 DNA follows: TGTGCCAGCAGTTTTTGGGGGGCGGGCTACAATGAGCAGTTCTTC. Translating it yields CASSFWGAGYNEQFF.

This clonotype came up many times. The chain joins TRBV7-6 to TRBJ2-7; 9 bases are a match to TRBD2. CDR1 is SGHVS and CDR2 is FNYEAQ in the germline V gene. J lost 2 bases, V lost 0 bases, and 2 bases had no gene match. There are 15 residues in the CDR3. CDR3 protein: CASSLASGGPYEQYF. The CDR3 DNA is TGTGCCAGCAGCTTAGCTAGCGGGGGTCCCTACGAGCAGTACTTC.

This clonotype was seen a few times. The chain joins TRBV20-1 to TRBJ2-2, with D possibly being TRBD1 (6 bases). This CDR3 contains 14 residues. The V end was cut by 6 bases, the J end by 4 bases, with 15 bases between. Germline CDR1 reads DFQATT; CDR2 reads SNEGSKA (reference sequence). CDR3 residues: CSARQGKTTGELFF. CDR3 coding DNA: TGCAGTGCCCGTCAGGGGAAGACCACCGGGGAGCTGTTTTTT.

This clonotype was found many times. CDR3 amino acids: CASSSPTTAGVSYEQYF. The CDR3 bases are TGCGCCAGCAGCTCCCCCACTACAGCGGGGGTTTCCTACGAGCAGTACTTC. The chain carries TRBV5-1 and TRBJ2-7, with TRBD2 identical over 8 bases. With V trimmed by 3 bases and J by 1 base, 12 bases remained unmatched. From germline, CDR1 is SGHRS and CDR2 YFSETQ. This CDR3 region has 17 residues.

This clonotype has at least ten counts. The gene calls are TRBV20-1 and TRBJ1-6; 8 bases are a match to TRBD1. Germline CDR1 and CDR2: DFQATT and SNEGSKA (reference sequence). This CDR3 has 13 residues. The V gene end was trimmed by 1 base and the J gene end by 10 bases; junction bases not matched to a gene: 3. The CDR3 region is CSARGQGRSPLHF. As DNA, the CDR3 is TGCAGTGCTAGAGGACAGGGGAGATCACCCCTCCACTTT.

Many counts were recorded for this clonotype. The chain couples TRBV6-5 to TRBJ1-5, with D unclear. The CDR3 loop spans 14 amino acids. The germline V gene encodes CDR1 MNHEY and CDR2 SVGAGI. Trimming pared 0 bases from V and 9 bases from J, leaving 12 bases between. CDR3 sequence: CASSYSRIPGPQHF. The CDR3 DNA reads as TGTGCCAGCAGTTACTCCCGAATCCCCGGGCCCCAGCATTTT.

In this sample, this clonotype turned up many times. The V gene is TRBV20-1, the J gene TRBJ1-4, with TRBD1 as a possible D gene (6 bases). CDR3 length: 14 amino acids. Germline CDR1 and CDR2: DFQATT and SNEGSKA (reference sequence). The V end was cut by 3 bases, the J end by 2 bases, with 10 bases between. The DNA of the CDR3 is TGCAGTGCTAGGGGGGGCGGTACTAATGAAAAACTGTTTTTT. Amino acids: CSARGGGTNEKLFF.

Points on this clonotype: One junction end disagrees with the germline gene, perhaps due to a read error. V is TRBV3-1 and J is TRBJ2-1, with D hard to call. Germline CDR1 and CDR2: LGHDT and YNNKEL (reference sequence). This CDR3 comprises 13 residues. CDR3: CASGQTSYNEQFF. As DNA, the CDR3 is TGTGCCAGCGGCCAAACCTCATACAATGAGCAGTTCTTC.

In its sample, this clonotype was seen many times. This chain uses TRBV27 with TRBJ2-3; 8 positions match TRBD2. After removal of 2 bases from V and 4 bases from J, the junction contained 2 bases not matched to a gene. This CDR3 contains 14 residues. CDR1 MNHEY and CDR2 SMNVEV come from the germline V gene (reference sequence). CDR3 residues: CASSLAGGADTQYF. Here the CDR3 DNA reads TGTGCCAGCAGTTTAGCGGGGGGCGCAGATACGCAGTATTTT.

This clonotype was observed at least ten times. This sequence joins TRBV4-2 and TRBJ1-6, with D possibly being TRBD1 (6 bases). The CDR3 sequence is 16 residues long. Trimming stripped 4 bases from V and 5 bases from J, with 15 bases between. Germline V lookup: CDR1 LGHNA, CDR2 YNFKEQ. The CDR3 spells CASSPETGGDNSPLHF. DNA for the CDR3: TGTGCCAGCAGCCCTGAGACAGGAGGAGATAATTCACCCCTCCACTTT.

For the CDR3, the DNA is TGTGCCAGTAGTCCTACAGGGATGCAAATCAATGAGCAGTTCTTC. Protein: CASSPTGMQINEQFF. V is TRBV19 and J is TRBJ2-1; possibly TRBD1 for D (6 bases). There are 15 residues in the CDR3. Germline V gives CDR1 LNHDA, CDR2 SQIVND (reference sequence). Deletions cut 5 bases from V and 6 bases from J, with 17 bases between.

This clonotype was seen many times. The chain employs TRBV28 and TRBJ2-1; 9 nucleotides line up with TRBD2. This CDR3 contains 16 residues. Germline CDR1 reads MDHEN; CDR2 reads SYDVKM. V shed 5 bases, J shed 3 bases, and the junction held 8 bases outside the gene matches. CDR3 region: CASSALAGPFYNEQFF. The CDR3 nucleotides read TGTGCCAGCAGTGCACTAGCGGGCCCTTTCTACAATGAGCAGTTCTTC.

This clonotype was recorded many times. The chain employs TRBV20-1 and TRBJ2-3, with 7 bases aligning to TRBD1. The germline V gene encodes CDR1 DFQATT and CDR2 SNEGSKA (reference sequence). The CDR3 is made up of 15 amino acids. V shed 6 bases, J shed 4 bases, and the junction held 13 bases outside the gene matches. The CDR3 here is CSASNRGRKSDTQYF. CDR3 DNA: TGCAGTGCGTCGAACAGGGGAAGGAAGTCAGATACGCAGTATTTT.

In this sample, this clonotype turned up many times. The rearrangement uses TRBV28 and TRBJ2-2, with D possibly matching TRBD1 (6 bases). The germline V gene encodes CDR1 MDHEN and CDR2 SYDVKM. The CDR3 consists of 12 residues. The germline V and J ends were trimmed by 5 bases and 10 bases, with 11 bases remaining between them. In DNA, the CDR3 is TGTGCCAGCAGTCTCAGGGGTGAGGAGCTGTTTTTT. It yields the protein CASSLRGEELFF.

In nucleotides, the CDR3 is TGTGCCAGTAGTGTCTCCGGGACACAAACCTACGAGCAGTACTTC. Its protein is CASSVSGTQTYEQYF. The chain carries TRBV19 and TRBJ2-7, with a weak D call TRBD1 (6 bases). This CDR3 region has 15 residues. Germline loops: CDR1 LNHDA, CDR2 SQIVND (reference sequence). Trimming shortened V by 5 bases and J by 2 bases, and 16 bases separated the two germline ends.

This clonotype was seen repeatedly, ten times or more. This chain uses TRBV12-3 or TRBV12-4 with TRBJ1-5, with TRBD1 as a possible D gene (5 bases). Trimming took 6 bases from V and 4 from J, leaving 10 bases between them. This CDR3 has 13 residues. CDR3 DNA: TGTGCCAGCAGCCACAGGACGAATCAGCCCCAGCATTTT. Translation: CASSHRTNQPQHF.

This clonotype was counted a few times. The chain recombines TRBV9 with TRBJ2-6, with a possible D match to TRBD2 (6 bases). The CDR3 is made up of 18 amino acids. Trimming took off 0 bases at V and 0 bases at J, with 13 bases between the two ends. Germline V lookup: CDR1 SGDLS, CDR2 YYNGEE. The CDR3 DNA follows: TGTGCCAGCAGCGTAGCTACGGGACTTGCCTCTGGGGCCAACGTCCTGACTTTC. Protein: CASSVATGLASGANVLTF. Full variable domain (outside the CDR3, taken from reference TRBV9 and TRBJ2-6): DSGVTQTPKHLITATGQRVTLRCSPRSGDLSVYWYQQSLDQGLQFLIQYYNGEERAKGNILERFSAQQFPDLHSELNLSSLELGDSALYFCASSVATGLASGANVLTFGAGSRLTVL.

This clonotype occurred once. Relative to the germline gene, one junction end is altered; a read error may explain this. The chain combines TRBV18 with TRBJ2-5; D gene ambiguous. The CDR3 is made up of 16 amino acids. Germline V gene sequence: CDR1 KGHSH, CDR2 LQKENI. The CDR3: CASSAGYGPSQETEYF. CDR3 nucleotides: TGTGCCAGCTCAGCAGGATACGGACCAAGCCAAGAGACCGAGTACTTC.

This clonotype was seen many times. The chain is built from TRBV11-3 and TRBJ2-3, with D maybe TRBD2 (6 bases). The germline gives CDR1 SGHNT, CDR2 YENEEA. V was trimmed by 5 bases and J by 5 bases, leaving 20 bases between them. The CDR3 runs 16 residues. Here the CDR3 reads CASSRGGGTVRDTQYF. For the CDR3, the DNA is TGTGCCAGCAGCAGAGGCGGCGGGACCGTGAGAGATACGCAGTATTTT.

This clonotype was picked up many times. V and J are TRBV12-3 or TRBV12-4 and TRBJ1-3; D is unresolved. Trimming took 3 bases from V and 0 from J, leaving 3 bases between them. This CDR3 has 13 residues. The CDR3 region is CASSFNSGNTIYF. The DNA for the CDR3 is TGTGCCAGCAGTTTTAACTCTGGAAACACCATATATTTT.

Many counts were recorded for this clonotype. This chain links TRBV24-1 with TRBJ2-7, with D unclear. The CDR3 spans 10 residues. V shed 4 bases and J shed 6 bases, with 3 bases lying between them. From germline, CDR1 is KGHDR and CDR2 SFDVKD. The CDR3 sequence: CATSECEQYF. CDR3 sequence (DNA): TGTGCCACCAGTGAGTGCGAGCAGTACTTC.

This clonotype was detected many times. The chain links TRBV11-2 to TRBJ2-4; no definite D call. The length of the CDR3 is 12 residues. Germline V gene data show CDR1 as SGHAT and CDR2 as FQNNGV. V shed 0 bases and J shed 10 bases, with 7 bases lying between them. CDR3 bases: TGTGCCAGCAGCTTAGAACCTCGAATTCAGTACTTC. Translated: CASSLEPRIQYF.